This entry describes one T cell receptor (beta chain). Its target is not known. TCRalpha and TCRbeta libraries used 5'RACE with constant-segment primers and UMIs. TCRdb reanalysed the 5' RACE reads using MiXCR and keeps one entry per CDR3 protein. The table has about 210,000 distinct CDR3 sequences, about 10% seen once. In germline, CDR1 is SGHTA, CDR2 FQGNSA. This CDR3 is 15 amino acids long. The V and J ends lost 6 bases and 3 bases respectively, with 15 bases between them. The data belong to a study of T-cell memory formation after mild COVID-19. Points from the study as a whole: Second-wave clones peaking on day 37 lacked confirmed SARS-CoV-2 specificity. CD4+ contracting clones lay mainly in CM and EM, CD8+ ones in EMRA.

The source of this sequence is a man between 18 and 29 years old who had mild COVID-19 (a few samples of this study predate the infection). Cell type and time point are not known. The V gene is TRBV7-2, the J gene TRBJ1-5; the D is unclear. The source material was PBMCs or a T cell subset sorted from them (not recorded which). For the CDR3, the DNA is TGTGCCAGCAGTCAAGAGGCACAGAACAATCAGCCCCAGCATTTT. It yields the protein CASSQEAQNNQPQHF. Using reference TRBV7-2 and TRBJ1-5 for the parts outside the CDR3, the full variable domain is GAGVSQSPSNKVTEKGKDVELRCDPISGHTALYWYRQSLGQGLEFLIYFQGNSAPDKSGLPSDRFSAERTGGSVSTLTIQRTQQEDSAVYLCASSQEAQNNQPQHFGDGTRLSIL.